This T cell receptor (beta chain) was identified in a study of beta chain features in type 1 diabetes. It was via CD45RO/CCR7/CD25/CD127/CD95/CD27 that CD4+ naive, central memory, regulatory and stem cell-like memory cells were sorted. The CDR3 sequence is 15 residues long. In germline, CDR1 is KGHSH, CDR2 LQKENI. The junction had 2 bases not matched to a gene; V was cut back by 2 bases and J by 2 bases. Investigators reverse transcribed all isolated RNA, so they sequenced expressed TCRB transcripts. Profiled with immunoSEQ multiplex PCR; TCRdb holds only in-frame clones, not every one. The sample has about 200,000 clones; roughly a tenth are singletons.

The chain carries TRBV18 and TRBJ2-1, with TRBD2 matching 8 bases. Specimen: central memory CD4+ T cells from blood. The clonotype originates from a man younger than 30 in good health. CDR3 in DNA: TGTGCCAGCTCACCAAGCGGGAGCCCCTACAATGAGCAGTTCTTC. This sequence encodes CASSPSGSPYNEQFF.